This TCR beta chain was sequenced during a study of T-cell memory formation after mild COVID-19. Constant-segment primers and 5'RACE yielded cDNA libraries for TCR alpha and TCR beta, each carrying sample barcodes and UMIs. Each CDR3 protein is one row after TCRdb ran MiXCR on the 5' RACE reads. The table lists 100,000 to 140,000 distinct CDR3 sequences, approximately 14% of them singletons. There are many counts of this clonotype. Antigen specificity is unknown. Study results and limitations: Prior to infection, memory already included some responding clones, suggesting cross-reactive memory joined.

This CDR3 region has 14 residues. J was trimmed by 4 bases and V by 4 bases; bases with no gene match: 6. Germline V gene lookup returns CDR1 MGHRA and CDR2 YSYEKL. Sequenced: PBMCs or a T cell subset sorted from them (not recorded which). V gene TRBV4-1 combines with J gene TRBJ1-1; 7 bases fit TRBD1. The receptor was derived from a man younger than 35 who had mild COVID-19 (a few samples of this study predate the infection). Cell type and time point are not known. For the CDR3, the DNA is TGCGCCAGCAGCCTGACAGGGATCGGCACTGAAGCTTTCTTT. Its translation: CASSLTGIGTEAFF.